Shown below are 25 T cell receptor beta chains from a single sample sequenced in a study of read filtering for tumor transcriptome and immune sequencing. From 400 to 450 ng of RNA, a library with molecular barcoded alpha/delta and beta/gamma adaptors was made. TCRdb fed the reads into MiXCR, producing one record per CDR3 protein. The sample holds more than 45,000 distinct CDR3 sequences; roughly 18% are singletons and the top ten take roughly 15%. Material for sequencing was a population of CD138-negative cells sorted from bone marrow. The receptors were sampled from a donor at least 40 years old with multiple myeloma.

Ten or more counts support this clonotype. The J gene is TRBJ1-1, the V gene TRBV7-9; D unresolved. Germline loops: CDR1 SEHNR, CDR2 FQNEAQ (reference sequence). This CDR3 region has 15 residues. The V gene lost 1 base and the J gene lost 4 bases, with 13 bases spanning the gap. Here the CDR3 reads CASSLDGWLRTEAFF. CDR3 nucleotide sequence: TGTGCCAGCAGCTTAGATGGTTGGTTGCGCACTGAAGCTTTCTTT.

The DNA of the CDR3 is TGCGCCAGCACAGCGGGAGGCCCCAATCCGAACACCGGGGAGCTGTTTTTT. This encodes CASTAGGPNPNTGELFF. The chain is built from TRBV5-1 and TRBJ2-2; 9 bases are shared with TRBD2. Germline V gives CDR1 SGHRS, CDR2 YFSETQ. The CDR3 consists of 17 residues. Germline trimming cut 6 bases from V and 0 bases from J; bases unmatched to any gene: 9.

Many counts were recorded for this clonotype. The rearrangement links TRBV6-2 or TRBV6-3 to TRBJ1-4; the match to TRBD1 covers 8 bases. The CDR3 loop spans 17 amino acids. J lost 8 bases, V lost 8 bases, and 19 bases had no gene match. The germline gives CDR1 MNHEY, CDR2 SVGEGT. The CDR3 reads CASGFTGGILKGEKLFF. CDR3 sequence (DNA): TGTGCCAGCGGATTTACAGGGGGAATCTTGAAAGGCGAAAAACTGTTTTTT.

This clonotype was detected only a few times. The genes are TRBV20-1 and TRBJ1-5; 7 bases fit TRBD1. Unmatched junction bases numbered 1, after V lost 0 bases and J lost 5 bases. Germline CDR1 is DFQATT and CDR2 is SNEGSKA (reference sequence). The CDR3 is 13 residues long. The CDR3 loop is CSAREQGYQPQHF. CDR3 DNA: TGCAGTGCTAGAGAACAGGGGTATCAGCCCCAGCATTTT.

To note about this clonotype: A far larger clone is a single base away, which makes a read error likely. The rearrangement joins TRBV6-2 or TRBV6-3 to TRBJ2-1, with a weak D call TRBD2 (6 bases). Germline CDR1 reads MNHEY; CDR2 reads SVGEGT. V was shortened by 0 bases and J by 2 bases, with 17 bases between the two germline ends. The CDR3 is 18 amino acids. CDR3 nucleotides: TGTGCCAGCAGTTACTCGATAAGCGGGCGTAACCCCTACAATGAGCAGTTCTTC. Residues: CASSYSISGRNPYNEQFF.

On this clonotype: With a much larger clone just one base away, this may be a read error. The gene calls are TRBV12-3 or TRBV12-4 and TRBJ1-5; tentatively, D is TRBD1 (6 bases). The CDR3 extends over 17 amino acids. CDR3 amino acids: CASSLEGGGVSNQPPHF. The CDR3 DNA sequence: TGTGCCAGCAGTTTAGAAGGAGGGGGGGTGAGCAATCAGCCCCCGCATTTT.

Note on this clonotype: The junction and the germline gene differ at one end; a read error may be behind it. This chain joins TRBV4-1 and TRBJ2-1, with D possibly matching TRBD2 (6 bases). The CDR3 totals 18 residues. CDR1 and CDR2 from the germline V gene are MGHRA and YSYEKL. CDR3 residues: CASSQGLLVGGGPNKQFF. The CDR3, as DNA: TGCGCCAGCAGCCAAGGGCTCCTCGTGGGGGGAGGTCCCAATAAGCAGTTCTTC.

With regard to this clonotype: This clone may be a read error of a much larger clone one base away. As DNA, the CDR3 is TGTGCTAGTGGTCCCGGGACTAGCGGGAACACCGGGGAGCCGTTTTTT. Its translation is CASGPGTSGNTGEPFF. The chain combines TRBV12-5 with TRBJ2-2, with TRBD2 matching over 13 bases. This CDR3 region has 16 residues. Germline V CDR1 and CDR2: LGHNT, FRNRAP. The whole variable domain, remainder taken from reference TRBV12-5 and TRBJ2-2, is DARVTQTPRHKVTEMGQEVTMRCQPILGHNTVFWYRQTMMQGLELLAYFRNRAPLDDSGMPKDRFSAEMPDATLATLKIQPSEPRDSAVYFCASGPGTSGNTGEPFFGEGSRLTVL.

The chain recombines TRBV12-3 or TRBV12-4 with TRBJ2-5, with 11 bases aligning to TRBD1. This CDR3 has 16 residues. V lost 8 bases, J lost 5 bases, and 13 bases stayed unmatched. CDR3 sequence: CASGLRGQGAWETQYF. The CDR3 nucleotides are TGTGCCAGCGGCCTCCGCGGACAGGGGGCATGGGAGACCCAGTACTTC.

This clonotype was seen more than once but under ten times. The chain has TRBV6-2 or TRBV6-3 and TRBJ2-1, with D unclear. The germline V and J ends were trimmed by 2 bases and 4 bases, with 6 bases remaining between them. The germline V gene has CDR1 MNHEY and CDR2 SVGEGT. The CDR3 length is 13 residues. The CDR3 loop reads CASSYQYYNEQFF. As DNA, the CDR3 is TGTGCCAGCAGTTACCAGTATTACAATGAGCAGTTCTTC.

This clonotype was counted at least ten times. The chain links TRBV20-1 to TRBJ2-5; TRBD1 or TRBD2 may be the D gene (5 bases each). There are 12 residues in the CDR3. Between the trimmed V and J ends, which lost 6 bases and 3 bases, there was a span of 11 bases. CDR1 and CDR2 (germline): DFQATT, SNEGSKA (reference sequence). The CDR3 is CSAQGEEETQYF. CDR3 DNA sequence: TGCAGTGCGCAGGGAGAAGAAGAGACCCAGTACTTC.

The table lists this clonotype with many counts. The rearrangement joins TRBV7-8 to TRBJ2-3, with 8 bases aligning to TRBD2. Germline V gene lookup returns CDR1 SGHVS and CDR2 FQNEAQ. V lost 1 base, J lost 4 bases, and 7 bases stayed unmatched. This CDR3 is 16 amino acids long. The CDR3 DNA reads TGTGCCAGCAGCTTAGATAGCGGGGCAGCTCCAGATACGCAGTATTTT. It codes for CASSLDSGAAPDTQYF.

A remark on this clonotype: Given a much more abundant clone one base away, this may be a read error. Here the CDR3 reads CASALLGRGNNQPQHF. CDR3 bases: TGTGCCAGCGCTCTGCTAGGACGGGGTAACAATCAGCCCCAGCATTTT. The chain joins TRBV2 to TRBJ1-5; D is unclear. The germline V gene encodes CDR1 SNHLY and CDR2 FYNNEI. Trimming took 8 bases from V and 3 from J, leaving 20 bases between them. The CDR3 has 16 amino acids.

Ten or more counts support this clonotype. This chain uses TRBV13 with TRBJ2-1, with 11 bases fitting TRBD2. V lost 5 bases, J lost 8 bases, and 14 bases stayed unmatched. The CDR3 spans 17 residues. The germline gives CDR1 PRHDT, CDR2 FYEKMQ (reference sequence). CDR3 protein: CASSTPTSGRGVDEQFF. CDR3 in DNA: TGTGCCAGCAGCACCCCCACTAGCGGGAGAGGAGTCGATGAGCAGTTCTTC.

This clonotype appeared a few times. V usage is TRBV6-6 and J usage is TRBJ1-3; D remains ambiguous. Germline CDR1 reads MNHNY; CDR2 reads SVGAGI (reference sequence). The V end was cut by 6 bases, the J end by 0 bases, with 6 bases between. The CDR3 runs to 13 residues. The CDR3 reads CASSQSSGNTIYF. CDR3 in DNA: TGTGCCAGCAGCCAAAGCTCTGGAAACACCATATATTTT.

The table lists this clonotype with many counts. This chain links TRBV28 with TRBJ2-3; 9 positions agree with TRBD1. V shed 8 bases, J shed 9 bases, and the junction held 6 bases outside the gene matches. The CDR3 totals 12 residues. In germline, CDR1 is MDHEN, CDR2 SYDVKM. CDR3: CASAIGTGTQYF. In nucleotides, the CDR3 is TGTGCCAGCGCAATAGGGACAGGGACGCAGTATTTT.

The sample holds many counts of this clonotype. This chain links TRBV6-2 or TRBV6-3 with TRBJ2-2; TRBD2 aligns across 9 bases. The germline CDR1 and CDR2 sequences are MNHEY and SVGEGT. The CDR3 covers 16 residues. Trimming at V came to 5 bases and at J to 0 bases, leaving 4 bases not matched to a gene. The CDR3 reads CASSAWTSANTGELFF. The CDR3 bases are TGTGCCAGCAGTGCATGGACTAGCGCGAACACCGGGGAGCTGTTTTTT.

This clonotype was observed many times. This chain joins TRBV23-1 and TRBJ2-1; D remains ambiguous. TRBV23-1 carries the ORF label, with uncertain function. The CDR3 has 16 amino acids. Trimming took off 0 bases at V and 5 bases at J, with 14 bases between the two ends. Here the CDR3 DNA reads TGCGCCAGCAGTCAATCCAGACGAAAAAGGGACAATGAGCAGTTCTTC. Its translation: CASSQSRRKRDNEQFF.

There are many counts of this clonotype. The CDR3 loop is CASSSVGGQPYEQYF. Written as DNA, the CDR3 is TGTGCCAGCAGCTCAGTAGGGGGACAACCCTACGAGCAGTACTTC. This chain joins TRBV7-9 and TRBJ2-7; weak D call: TRBD1 (6 bases). V was cut by 4 bases and J by 2 bases, with 15 bases left in between. This CDR3 region has 15 residues. Germline lookup yields CDR1 SEHNR and CDR2 FQNEAQ (reference sequence). Based on the CDR3 plus reference TRBV7-9 and TRBJ2-7, the full variable domain is DTGVSQNPRHKITKRGQNVTFRCDPISEHNRLYWYRQTLGQGPEFLTYFQNEAQLEKSRLLSDRFSAERPKGSFSTLEIQRTEQGDSAMYLCASSSVGGQPYEQYFGPGTRLTVT.

This clonotype has at least ten counts. At one boundary the junction diverges from the germline segment, which might be a read error. The gene calls are TRBV6-5 and TRBJ2-1; 9 bases are shared with TRBD2. CDR1 is MNHEY and CDR2 is SVGAGI in the germline V gene. The length of the CDR3 is 11 residues. DNA of the CDR3: TGTGCCAGCAGTTGGGGGGGGACTAGCTTTTTC. This sequence encodes CASSWGGTSFF.

On this clonotype itself: Just one base apart from a much larger clone, this may be a read error. Written as DNA, the CDR3 is TGTGCCAGCAGTTGGGACACCACAAATACGCAGTATTTT. Residues: CASSWDTTNTQYF. The chain recombines TRBV12-3 or TRBV12-4 with TRBJ2-3; maybe TRBD1 (6 bases). There are 13 residues in the CDR3.

The rearrangement joins TRBV5-4 to TRBJ2-3; 11 positions match TRBD2. The CDR3 spans 13 residues. With V trimmed by 2 bases and J by 14 bases, 7 bases remained unmatched. Germline V gene lookup returns CDR1 SGHNT and CDR2 YYREEE (reference sequence). CDR3: CASSFTSGSQLYF. DNA of the CDR3: TGTGCCAGCAGCTTCACTAGCGGGAGTCAGCTGTATTTT.

This clonotype occurred many times. The CDR3 loop reads CSVFGGPLYEQYF. The CDR3, as DNA: TGCAGTGTATTCGGGGGACCCCTATACGAGCAGTACTTC. The chain carries TRBV20-1 and TRBJ2-7; a possible D gene is TRBD2 (6 bases). This CDR3 is 13 amino acids long. Per the germline V gene, CDR1 is DFQATT and CDR2 is SNEGSKA (reference sequence). V was shortened by 7 bases and J by 4 bases, with 17 bases between the two germline ends.

This clonotype has a count of ten or more. CDR3 amino acids: CASSMGQGRFGANVLTF. As DNA, the CDR3 is TGTGCCAGTAGTATGGGACAGGGGCGTTTCGGGGCCAACGTCCTGACTTTC. V is TRBV19 and J is TRBJ2-6; 10 bases map to TRBD1. The CDR3 length is 17 residues. From germline, CDR1 is LNHDA and CDR2 SQIVND (reference sequence). V shed 3 bases, J shed 4 bases, and the junction held 6 bases outside the gene matches. Drawing the rest from reference TRBV19 and TRBJ2-6, the complete variable domain is DGGITQSPKYLFRKEGQNVTLSCEQNLNHDAMYWYRQDPGQGLRLIYYSQIVNDFQKGDIAEGYSVSREKKESFPLTVTSAQKNPTAFYLCASSMGQGRFGANVLTFGAGSRLTVL.

This clonotype was observed many times. The chain carries TRBV11-2 and TRBJ2-3; D not certain. From germline, CDR1 is SGHAT and CDR2 FQNNGV. V lost 5 bases and J lost 1, with 13 bases in between. The CDR3 runs 15 residues. This CDR3 is CASSPQMVGTDTQYF. The CDR3, as DNA: TGTGCCAGCAGCCCTCAGATGGTGGGCACAGATACGCAGTATTTT.